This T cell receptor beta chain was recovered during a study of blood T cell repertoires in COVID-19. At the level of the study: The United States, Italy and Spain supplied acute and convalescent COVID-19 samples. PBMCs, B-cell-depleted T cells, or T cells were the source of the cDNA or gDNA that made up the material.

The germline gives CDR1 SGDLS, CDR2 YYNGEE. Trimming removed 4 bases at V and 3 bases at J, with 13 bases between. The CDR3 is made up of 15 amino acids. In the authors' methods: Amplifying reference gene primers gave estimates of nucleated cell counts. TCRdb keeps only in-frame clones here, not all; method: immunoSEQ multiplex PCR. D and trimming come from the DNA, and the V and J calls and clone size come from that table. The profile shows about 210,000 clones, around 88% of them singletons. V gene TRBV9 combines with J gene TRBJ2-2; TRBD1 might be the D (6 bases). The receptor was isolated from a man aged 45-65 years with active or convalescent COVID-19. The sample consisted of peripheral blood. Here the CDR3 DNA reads TGTGCCAGCAGCACAGGGACACTGCACACCGGGGAGCTGTTTTTT. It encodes CASSTGTLHTGELFF.